These 26 T cell receptor beta chains were sequenced from one sample in a study of blood T cell repertoires in COVID-19. Using immunoSEQ multiplex PCR, the repertoire was profiled, and TCRdb retains in-frame clones only, with some absent. The sample includes 200,000 or so clones, 80% to 90% seen only once; the top ten take roughly 3%. Specimen: peripheral blood. These receptors all stem from a man aged 60 to 75 with acute or convalescent COVID-19.

This sequence joins TRBV5-1 and TRBJ1-2, with D uncertain. V dropped 5 bases and J dropped 2 bases, with 10 bases sitting between them. CDR1 SGHRS and CDR2 YFSETQ come from the germline V gene. This CDR3 comprises 13 residues. Written as DNA, the CDR3 is TGCGCCAGCAGTCGGGGTCCGAACTATGGCTACACCTTC. The encoded protein is CASSRGPNYGYTF.

The V and J genes are TRBV11-2 and TRBJ2-7; 8 bases align to TRBD1. CDR1 is SGHAT and CDR2 is FQNNGV in the germline V gene. The CDR3 totals 15 residues. Trimming at V came to 8 bases and at J to 4 bases, leaving 13 bases not matched to a gene. CDR3: CASSSTGDRRYEQYF. CDR3 bases: TGTGCCAGCTCATCAACAGGGGACAGGAGGTACGAGCAGTACTTC.

This sequence joins TRBV5-1 and TRBJ2-5, with TRBD2 matching 9 bases. The germline V gene has CDR1 SGHRS and CDR2 YFSETQ. This CDR3 spans 15 amino acids. J gave up 6 bases and V 4 bases, and 10 bases lay outside the gene matches. CDR3 amino acids: CASSQVVAGAKTQYF. CDR3 DNA sequence: TGCGCCAGCAGCCAGGTGGTAGCGGGAGCGAAGACCCAGTACTTC.

The chain recombines TRBV28 with TRBJ2-5, with TRBD2 matching over 7 bases. Trimming at V came to 8 bases and at J to 5 bases, leaving 2 bases not matched to a gene. Germline-derived CDR1 and CDR2 are MDHEN and SYDVKM. This CDR3 has 11 residues. CDR3 sequence reads: CASRGVETQYF. DNA for the CDR3: TGTGCCAGCCGGGGGGTTGAGACCCAGTACTTC.

The V and J genes are TRBV6-5 and TRBJ1-5; possible D gene TRBD1, 5 bases. V was trimmed by 7 bases and J by 5 bases, leaving 12 bases between them. The CDR3 has 13 amino acids. Germline V gene data show CDR1 as MNHEY and CDR2 as SVGAGI. The CDR3: CASMGGLDQPQHF. CDR3 DNA: TGTGCCAGCATGGGGGGTCTTGATCAGCCCCAGCATTTT.

In this sample, this clone turned up once. V and J are TRBV9 and TRBJ1-6, with 12 positions matching TRBD1. Germline assignment: CDR1 SGDLS and CDR2 YYNGEE. This CDR3 has 15 residues. V gave up 3 bases and J gave up 10 bases; unmatched junction bases: 5. The CDR3 region has the DNA TGTGCCAGCAGCGCGGGGACAGGGGGCCTGTCACCCCTCCACTTT. Its translation is CASSAGTGGLSPLHF.

This chain connects TRBV11-3 to TRBJ2-1; the match to TRBD2 covers 8 bases. This CDR3 has 17 residues. Germline CDR1 is SGHNT and CDR2 is YENEEA. With 1 base clipped from V and 4 bases from J, the junction kept 9 bases outside the gene matches. The CDR3 loop is CASSLGVAGTNYNEQFF. The DNA of the CDR3 is TGTGCCAGCAGCTTAGGGGTAGCGGGGACAAATTACAATGAGCAGTTCTTC.

This chain uses TRBV13 with TRBJ2-5, with 9 bases matching TRBD2. CDR3 length: 14 amino acids. The trim removed 3 bases at V and 5 bases at J, leaving 4 bases unmatched. Germline loops: CDR1 PRHDT, CDR2 FYEKMQ (reference sequence). CDR3 region: CASSFSGSAETQYF. CDR3 DNA: TGTGCCAGCAGCTTTAGCGGGAGCGCCGAGACCCAGTACTTC.

This rearrangement joins TRBV19 to TRBJ2-1; no reliable D call. The length of the CDR3 is 13 residues. Between the trimmed V and J ends, which lost 5 bases and 7 bases, there was a span of 12 bases. Germline values: CDR1 LNHDA, CDR2 SQIVND (reference sequence). The CDR3 protein is CASSPTPGNEQFF. The CDR3 DNA follows: TGTGCCAGTAGTCCCACGCCAGGTAATGAGCAGTTCTTC.

This chain connects TRBV11-2 to TRBJ2-2; D gene ambiguous. The CDR3 extends over 14 amino acids. The V and J ends lost 4 bases and 6 bases respectively, with 12 bases between them. Germline assignment: CDR1 SGHAT and CDR2 FQNNGV. Here the CDR3 reads CASSSVRLAGELFF. The CDR3 coding sequence is TGTGCCAGCAGCTCGGTGAGACTGGCCGGGGAGCTGTTTTTT.

This sequence joins TRBV2 and TRBJ2-3; tentative D call: TRBD2 (6 bases). Trimming removed 3 bases from V and 11 bases from J, with 15 bases in between. This CDR3 has 13 residues. Germline V gene sequence: CDR1 SNHLY, CDR2 FYNNEI. In DNA, the CDR3 is TGTGCCAGCAGTGAGCCCCGGACTAAGGGGCAGTATTTT. Translating it yields CASSEPRTKGQYF.

The chain links TRBV3-1 (or the pseudogene TRBV3-2) to TRBJ2-4; weak D call: TRBD1 (6 bases). The CDR3 spans 14 residues. The germline V gene encodes CDR1 LGHDT and CDR2 YNNKEL (reference sequence). V lost 4 bases and J 7 bases, leaving 14 bases between the germline ends. In DNA form, the CDR3 reads TGTGCCAGCAGCCGCCCCGGGACAACCAACATTCAGTACTTC. Translation: CASSRPGTTNIQYF.

This clone was found a few times. The chain employs TRBV10-3 and TRBJ2-2; 9 bases match TRBD1. The CDR3 totals 16 residues. Losses at the gene ends were 2 bases for V and 5 bases for J; bases not matched to a gene: 6. CDR1 ENHRY and CDR2 SYGVKD come from the germline V gene. CDR3 in amino acids: CAISEPVGQGTGELFF. CDR3 nucleotide sequence: TGTGCCATCAGTGAGCCCGTAGGACAGGGGACCGGGGAGCTGTTTTTT.

V and J are TRBV3-1 (or the pseudogene TRBV3-2) and TRBJ1-6, with D uncertain. This CDR3 contains 17 residues. V lost 4 bases and J lost 4, with 17 bases in between. Germline CDR1 reads LGHDT; CDR2 reads YNNKEL (reference sequence). The CDR3 reads CASSPELFETYNSPLHF. The DNA for the CDR3 is TGTGCCAGCAGCCCAGAACTTTTCGAAACTTATAATTCACCCCTCCACTTT.

This clone was observed a few times. This rearrangement joins TRBV3-1 (or the pseudogene TRBV3-2) to TRBJ2-7; D is undetermined. Germline V gene data show CDR1 as LGHDT and CDR2 as YNNKEL (reference sequence). The CDR3 is made up of 14 amino acids. V was clipped by 1 base and J by 5 bases, with 12 bases between them. The DNA of the CDR3 is TGTGCCAGCAGCCAAGTCTTCAGTTCCCACGAGCAGTACTTC. This translates into CASSQVFSSHEQYF.

Only one count was recorded for this clone. The chain joins TRBV12-1 to TRBJ1-2; the tabulated D call, TRBD1, remains unverified against the DNA. TRBV12-1 has pseudogene status. This CDR3 spans 14 amino acids. CDR3 sequence reads: CASSPAAGENGYTF. The DNA for the CDR3 is TGTGCCAGCAGCCCGGCCGCAGGGGAGAACGGCTACACCTTC.

V gene TRBV27 combines with J gene TRBJ1-5, with unresolved D. Trimming left V 5 bases short and J 7 bases short, with 21 bases between. This CDR3 is 16 amino acids long. Germline V lookup: CDR1 MNHEY, CDR2 SMNVEV (reference sequence). The CDR3: CASSDRPGVLGQPQHF. CDR3 DNA: TGTGCCAGCAGTGACCGACCCGGGGTTCTAGGGCAGCCCCAGCATTTT.

V usage is TRBV30 and J usage is TRBJ1-5; possibly TRBD1 for D (6 bases). CDR3 length equals 15 residues. Germline V gives CDR1 GTSNPN, CDR2 SVGIG (reference sequence). Between the trimmed V and J ends, which lost 2 bases and 4 bases, there was a span of 15 bases. DNA of the CDR3: TGTGCCTGGAGTCGGGAGGACAGAGCGAATCAGCCCCAGCATTTT. Translated, it gives CAWSREDRANQPQHF. Using reference TRBV30 and TRBJ1-5 for the parts outside the CDR3, the full variable domain is SQTIHQWPATLVQPVGSPLSLECTVEGTSNPNLYWYRQAAGRGLQLLFYSVGIGQISSEVPQNLSASRPQDRQFILSSKKLLLSDSGFYLCAWSREDRANQPQHFGDGTRLSIL.

J is TRBJ2-4 and V is TRBV5-1, with no clear D. This CDR3 contains 14 residues. Germline V gene data show CDR1 as SGHRS and CDR2 as YFSETQ. The V end was cut by 0 bases, the J end by 8 bases, with 12 bases between. The CDR3: CASSLALGRDIQYF. The DNA of the CDR3 is TGCGCCAGCAGCTTGGCCCTAGGTCGGGACATTCAGTACTTC.

This chain uses TRBV6-1 with TRBJ1-2; no definite D call. Per germline, CDR1 MNHNS and CDR2 SASEGT. Between the trimmed V and J ends, which lost 1 base and 0 bases, there was a span of 9 bases. CDR3 length equals 15 residues. The CDR3 protein is CASSEGSVTNYGYTF. The CDR3 nucleotides read TGTGCCAGCAGTGAAGGGTCAGTCACTAACTATGGCTACACCTTC.

CDR3 DNA: TGTGCCAGCAGCTTAAAACAGGGACCCAACTATGGCTACACCTTC. Amino acid sequence: CASSLKQGPNYGYTF. This rearrangement joins TRBV7-9 to TRBJ1-2; the D gene is possibly TRBD1 (6 bases). The ends were cut back, 2 bases at V and 2 bases at J, with 12 bases in the middle. CDR1 and CDR2 from the germline V gene are SEHNR and FQNEAQ (reference sequence). The CDR3 contains 15 residues. Full variable domain (outside the CDR3, taken from reference TRBV7-9 and TRBJ1-2): DTGVSQNPRHKITKRGQNVTFRCDPISEHNRLYWYRQTLGQGPEFLTYFQNEAQLEKSRLLSDRFSAERPKGSFSTLEIQRTEQGDSAMYLCASSLKQGPNYGYTFGSGTRLTVV.

V gene TRBV28 combines with J gene TRBJ2-7; TRBD2 matches 10 bases. There are 15 residues in the CDR3. V gave up 2 bases and J gave up 5 bases; unmatched junction bases: 6. The germline gives CDR1 MDHEN, CDR2 SYDVKM. The CDR3 DNA sequence: TGTGCCAGCAGTTTAGCTAGCGGGAGTTCCCACGAGCAGTACTTC. Protein sequence: CASSLASGSSHEQYF.

The chain employs TRBV7-9 and TRBJ2-3; D gene uncertain. Germline lookup yields CDR1 SEHNR and CDR2 FQNEAQ (reference sequence). This CDR3 is built from 13 residues. The germline V and J ends were trimmed by 7 bases and 4 bases, with 12 bases remaining between them. The CDR3 is CASMLVGADTQYF. The CDR3 DNA sequence: TGTGCCAGCATGCTAGTTGGTGCAGATACGCAGTATTTT.

This sequence joins TRBV7-2 and TRBJ2-7, with 12 bases fitting TRBD2. CDR3 length: 16 residues. Germline-derived CDR1 and CDR2 are SGHTA and FQGNSA. The V and J ends lost 0 bases and 9 bases, in that order; junction bases with no gene match: 9. The DNA of the CDR3 is TGTGCCAGCAGCTTAGCGTATGGACTAGCGGGGACGGGGCAGTACTTC. Encoded protein: CASSLAYGLAGTGQYF.

The genes are TRBV28 and TRBJ2-7, with D possibly matching TRBD1 (5 bases). Germline CDR1 reads MDHEN; CDR2 reads SYDVKM. The CDR3 runs to 18 residues. The ends were cut back, 6 bases at V and 3 bases at J, with 27 bases in the middle. DNA of the CDR3: TGTGCCAGCAGCCAACCAGGGTTCCGACGTCTATCGGACTACGAGCAGTACTTC. Translated: CASSQPGFRRLSDYEQYF.

The CDR3 DNA follows: TGTGCCAGCAGCCGCCCCGAGAGCTCTGGAAACACCATATATTTT. It specifies CASSRPESSGNTIYF. The chain links TRBV5-4 to TRBJ1-3; no definite D call. Germline CDR1 is SGHNT and CDR2 is YYREEE (reference sequence). This CDR3 is 15 amino acids long. Trimming cost V 4 bases and J 0 bases, with 11 bases left between them.